These 26 T cell receptor beta chains were sequenced from one sample in a study of T cell responses to AZD1222 COVID-19 vaccine. The table came from immunoSEQ multiplex PCR; TCRdb's copy has only in-frame clones and leaves some out. The sample includes about 120,000 clones, roughly 92% of them seen just once. Sample: peripheral blood, taken on day 0 of AZD1222 vaccination. The receptors were gathered from an adult in good health.

V usage is TRBV6-5 and J usage is TRBJ1-5; 8 nucleotides agree with TRBD1. This CDR3 is built from 13 residues. Germline loops: CDR1 MNHEY, CDR2 SVGAGI. J lost 6 bases, V lost 7 bases, and 5 bases had no gene match. The CDR3 is CASTQGAGQPQHF. The CDR3 bases are TGTGCCAGCACCCAGGGGGCCGGTCAGCCCCAGCATTTT.

Here the CDR3 DNA reads TGTGCCAGCAGCCGGGCGCTAGCCGATGAGCAGTTCTTC. This codes for CASSRALADEQFF. J is TRBJ2-1 and V is TRBV9, with TRBD2 as a possible D gene (5 bases). CDR3 length equals 13 residues. Looked up from germline, CDR1 is SGDLS and CDR2 is YYNGEE. Trimming removed 4 bases from V and 8 bases from J, with 13 bases in between. The whole variable domain, remainder taken from reference TRBV9 and TRBJ2-1, is DSGVTQTPKHLITATGQRVTLRCSPRSGDLSVYWYQQSLDQGLQFLIQYYNGEERAKGNILERFSAQQFPDLHSELNLSSLELGDSALYFCASSRALADEQFFGPGTRLTVL.

The chain combines TRBV3-1 (or the pseudogene TRBV3-2) with TRBJ1-4; 7 positions agree with TRBD1. The V segment lost 4 bases and the J segment 0 bases; nucleotides outside the gene matches: 8. The CDR3 sequence is 17 residues long. Germline CDR1 is LGHDT and CDR2 is YNNKEL (reference sequence). The CDR3 loop is CASSPRQGSATNEKLFF. CDR3 in DNA: TGTGCCAGCAGCCCCAGACAGGGCTCTGCAACTAATGAAAAACTGTTTTTT.

The chain joins TRBV27 to TRBJ1-6, with D perhaps TRBD1 (5 bases). This CDR3 has 17 residues. V lost 4 bases and J 0 bases, leaving 13 bases between the germline ends. Germline loops: CDR1 MNHEY, CDR2 SMNVEV (reference sequence). As DNA, the CDR3 is TGTGCCAGCAGTTATTCAGGGAGTCTCTCCTATAATTCACCCCTCCACTTT. Translating it yields CASSYSGSLSYNSPLHF.

This sequence joins TRBV5-4 and TRBJ1-1, with a possible D match to TRBD1 (6 bases). V lost 0 bases and J lost 1, with 13 bases in between. This CDR3 spans 16 amino acids. Germline CDR1 and CDR2: SGHNT and YYREEE (reference sequence). For the CDR3, the DNA is TGTGCCAGCAGCTTGGACAGGGCCACCTCGAACACTGAAGCTTTCTTT. This codes for CASSLDRATSNTEAFF.

This chain connects TRBV30 to TRBJ1-5; 8 positions agree with TRBD1. V lost 3 bases and J lost 0; bases outside the gene matches: 13. Per germline, CDR1 GTSNPN and CDR2 SVGIG (reference sequence). This CDR3 has 18 amino acids. CDR3 residues: CAWSPRDRRTYSNQPQHF. The CDR3 DNA sequence: TGTGCCTGGAGCCCCCGGGACAGGAGGACATATAGCAATCAGCCCCAGCATTTT. The variable domain in full, with the rest retrieved from reference TRBV30 and TRBJ1-5, is SQTIHQWPATLVQPVGSPLSLECTVEGTSNPNLYWYRQAAGRGLQLLFYSVGIGQISSEVPQNLSASRPQDRQFILSSKKLLLSDSGFYLCAWSPRDRRTYSNQPQHFGDGTRLSIL.

V gene TRBV5-1 combines with J gene TRBJ1-4, with D perhaps TRBD1 (6 bases). V lost 0 bases and J lost 0, with 6 bases in between. CDR1 and CDR2 from the germline V gene are SGHRS and YFSETQ. This CDR3 region has 15 residues. The DNA of the CDR3 is TGCGCCAGCAGCTTGGGACAGGCAACTAATGAAAAACTGTTTTTT. Its protein product is CASSLGQATNEKLFF.

The chain has TRBV6-5 and TRBJ1-5; 11 nucleotides agree with TRBD1. The CDR3 is made up of 13 amino acids. V shed 7 bases and J 5 bases; nucleotides not matched to a gene: 1. Germline V gives CDR1 MNHEY, CDR2 SVGAGI. The CDR3, as DNA: TGTGCCAGCATGGGACAGGGGGATCAGCCCCAGCATTTT. It is translated as CASMGQGDQPQHF.

The chain recombines TRBV28 with TRBJ1-2; 8 bases are a match to TRBD1. The germline gives CDR1 MDHEN, CDR2 SYDVKM. The V and J ends lost 2 bases and 4 bases, in that order; junction bases with no gene match: 6. The CDR3 has 15 amino acids. CDR3: CASSLGSGGRYGYTF. The CDR3 bases are TGTGCCAGCAGTTTAGGGTCAGGGGGCCGCTATGGCTACACCTTC.

The V and J genes are TRBV28 and TRBJ2-4; TRBD2 might be the D (6 bases). V was shortened by 6 bases and J by 6 bases, with 15 bases between the two germline ends. The CDR3 runs to 14 residues. CDR1 is MDHEN, CDR2 SYDVKM, per germline. The CDR3 reads CASSPSLGGNIQYF. CDR3 coding DNA: TGTGCCAGCAGCCCTTCCCTGGGAGGAAACATTCAGTACTTC.

This chain uses TRBV15 with TRBJ1-4; the match to TRBD1 covers 9 bases. Per germline, CDR1 LNHNV and CDR2 YYDKDF (reference sequence). The V gene end was trimmed by 9 bases and the J gene end by 7 bases; junction bases not matched to a gene: 6. There are 13 residues in the CDR3. The chain's CDR3 is CATDRGWREKLFF. CDR3 coding DNA: TGTGCCACAGACAGGGGGTGGCGTGAAAAACTGTTTTTT.

V is TRBV30 and J is TRBJ1-1, with 7 positions matching TRBD1. The CDR3 contains 12 residues. The germline gives CDR1 GTSNPN, CDR2 SVGIG (reference sequence). The junction had 8 bases not matched to a gene; V was cut back by 2 bases and J by 11 bases. In nucleotides, the CDR3 is TGTGCCTGGAGTCCCCAAGGGGGCTCGGCTTTCTTT. Translating gives CAWSPQGGSAFF.

This clone appeared once. The chain combines TRBV7-2 with TRBJ2-3, with D unresolved. The CDR3 length is 16 residues. With 2 bases removed from V and 2 bases from J, the gap between germline ends came to 14 bases. Germline V gene data show CDR1 as SGHTA and CDR2 as FQGNSA. CDR3 bases: TGTGCCAGCAGCTTAAGCTCGCAAATTCACACAGATACGCAGTATTTT. It encodes CASSLSSQIHTDTQYF.

This chain joins TRBV5-4 and TRBJ1-1; D is perhaps TRBD1 (6 bases). Germline V lookup: CDR1 SGHNT, CDR2 YYREEE (reference sequence). The CDR3 sequence is 13 residues long. V lost 0 bases and J 5 bases, leaving 8 bases between the germline ends. The CDR3 DNA sequence: TGTGCCAGCAGCTTGGGAGGGGGGACTGAAGCTTTCTTT. Translation gives CASSLGGGTEAFF.

The rearrangement links TRBV28 to TRBJ1-2; D is unclear. Looked up from germline, CDR1 is MDHEN and CDR2 is SYDVKM. With 3 bases removed from V and 6 bases from J, the gap between germline ends came to 11 bases. The CDR3 is 13 amino acids. The CDR3 loop is CASSFMAVDGYTF. The CDR3 DNA reads as TGTGCCAGCAGTTTCATGGCCGTCGATGGCTACACCTTC.

The CDR3, as DNA: TGTGCCAGCAGTTACTCTGGGGATTATTCACCCCTCCACTTT. Translated: CASSYSGDYSPLHF. This chain uses TRBV6-5 with TRBJ1-6; no definite D call. Germline V gene sequence: CDR1 MNHEY, CDR2 SVGAGI. The CDR3 is made up of 14 amino acids. Deletions cut 0 bases from V and 8 bases from J, with 8 bases between.

This chain links TRBV19 with TRBJ1-2; D might be TRBD1 (5 bases). Germline-derived CDR1 and CDR2 are LNHDA and SQIVND (reference sequence). The V end was cut by 1 base, the J end by 8 bases, with 17 bases between. The CDR3 has 15 amino acids. The CDR3 spells CASSIAETVIEGYTF. The CDR3 bases are TGTGCCAGTAGTATAGCGGAGACAGTGATTGAAGGCTACACCTTC.

The chain uses TRBV12-3 or TRBV12-4 and TRBJ1-1; maybe TRBD1 (6 bases). Trimming left V 5 bases short and J 5 bases short, with 9 bases between. The CDR3 totals 12 residues. In DNA, the CDR3 is TGTGCCAGCAGTAAGGGGGGAACTGAAGCTTTCTTT. Protein: CASSKGGTEAFF.

The gene calls are TRBV12-3 or TRBV12-4 and TRBJ2-1; D is unclear. This CDR3 comprises 13 residues. The germline V and J ends were trimmed by 6 bases and 3 bases, with 9 bases remaining between them. CDR3 sequence (DNA): TGTGCCAGCAGGGGTCCTTACTACAATGAGCAGTTCTTC. This translates into CASRGPYYNEQFF.

The chain carries TRBV6-2 or TRBV6-3 and TRBJ1-1; D possibly corresponds to TRBD1 (5 bases). Trimming cost V 2 bases and J 8 bases, with 9 bases left between them. CDR1 is MNHEY and CDR2 is SVGEGT in the germline V gene. CDR3 length: 12 residues. Here the CDR3 reads CASSYRQGEAFF. CDR3 DNA: TGTGCCAGCAGTTACCGCCAGGGAGAAGCTTTCTTT.

The chain recombines TRBV28 with TRBJ2-7, with D perhaps TRBD1 or TRBD2 (6 bases each). V was clipped by 6 bases and J by 0 bases, with 21 bases between them. Germline assignment: CDR1 MDHEN and CDR2 SYDVKM. The CDR3 consists of 17 residues. CDR3 amino acids: CASSPFRKGGSSYEQYF. In DNA form, the CDR3 reads TGTGCCAGCAGCCCCTTCCGAAAGGGGGGTAGCTCCTACGAGCAGTACTTC.

The chain combines TRBV27 with TRBJ1-2, with 7 bases identical to TRBD1. V shed 6 bases and J 2 bases; nucleotides not matched to a gene: 9. Germline V gene lookup returns CDR1 MNHEY and CDR2 SMNVEV (reference sequence). The CDR3 contains 15 residues. DNA of the CDR3: TGTGCCAGCAGAGTGATCGGGACAGTCAACTATGGCTACACCTTC. Protein product: CASRVIGTVNYGYTF.

The CDR3 coding sequence is TGTGCCAGCAGTTTAAGGGTCTCCTACGAGCAGTACTTC. It specifies CASSLRVSYEQYF. This chain links TRBV28 with TRBJ2-7, with unresolved D. The V gene's germline CDR1 is MDHEN and CDR2 SYDVKM. V was pared by 2 bases and J by 0 bases, with 5 bases between. The CDR3 contains 13 residues.

The V and J genes are TRBV21-1 and TRBJ2-4; the tabulated D call, TRBD2, remains unverified against the DNA. TRBV21-1 is classified as a pseudogene. CDR3 length equals 18 residues. CDR3 residues: CASSKGLAGALAKNIQYF. The CDR3 DNA reads as TGTGCCAGCAGCAAAGGTCTAGCGGGGGCTCTAGCCAAAAACATTCAGTACTTC.

The V call is TRBV27, the J call TRBJ2-7, with 10 bases aligning to TRBD2. CDR1 is MNHEY, CDR2 SMNVEV, per germline (reference sequence). The CDR3 sequence is 18 residues long. Germline trimming cut 0 bases from V and 5 bases from J; bases unmatched to any gene: 13. CDR3 DNA sequence: TGTGCCAGCAGTTTATCCAGGAGCGGGGGGGCAGTCCGAAACGAGCAGTACTTC. This gives the protein CASSLSRSGGAVRNEQYF.

J is TRBJ2-7 and V is TRBV29-1; D possibly corresponds to TRBD1 (5 bases). The germline V gene encodes CDR1 SQVTM and CDR2 ANQGSEA. The CDR3 covers 14 residues. The ends were cut back, 4 bases at V and 0 bases at J, with 13 bases in the middle. The CDR3 nucleotides are TGCAGCGTTGCAGGACACTTAAGCTCCTACGAGCAGTACTTC. Translating it yields CSVAGHLSSYEQYF.